A selection of T cell receptor beta chains follows, all from one sample in a study of shared clonotypes between healthy human individuals. TCRdb keeps only in-frame clones here, not all; method: immunoSEQ multiplex PCR. The sample yields some 510,000 clones, 75% to 85% seen once. The sample was PBMCs. These receptors came from a woman aged 40 to 50 in good health. Some clones in this sample may be carry-over from other donors' samples. Both conserved end residues are part of each CDR3. The order of the fields is CDR3 DNA, CDR3 protein, D gene, clone size, J gene, V gene. The D gene is left open where the match is weak. Clone size is shown for a subset of rows, as once, few, many or a class of expanded clone.

cdr3_nt: TGTGCCAGCAGCTTATTCAGGGAGAGTGAGCAGTTCTTC
cdr3_aa: CASSLFRESEQFF
d_call: NA
clone_size: NA
j_call: TRBJ2-1
v_call: TRBV11-3

cdr3_nt: TGTGCCAGCAGCCTATACAGTAGGTACGAGCAGTACTTC
cdr3_aa: CASSLYSRYEQYF
d_call: NA
clone_size: NA
j_call: TRBJ2-7
v_call: TRBV7-2

cdr3_nt: TGTGCCAGCAGTTTATTCCAGGGTACGAAGGGAAACACCATATATTTT
cdr3_aa: CASSLFQGTKGNTIYF
d_call: NA
clone_size: NA
j_call: TRBJ1-3
v_call: TRBV28

cdr3_nt: TGCGCCAGCAGCCAACTTTTTTCGTCCAGGACTAGCGGGAGGGCGGGGAAAGATACGCAGTATTTT
cdr3_aa: CASSQLFSSRTSGRAGKDTQYF
d_call: TRBD2
clone_size: once
j_call: TRBJ2-3
v_call: TRBV4-1

cdr3_nt: TGTGCCAGCAGTGACGACAGGCGGGGAACAGATACGCAGTATTTT
cdr3_aa: CASSDDRRGTDTQYF
d_call: NA
clone_size: NA
j_call: TRBJ2-3
v_call: TRBV2

cdr3_nt: TGTGCCAGCAGCCAAGATTTCCAGGGGAACCCCGGGGAGCTGTTTTTT
cdr3_aa: CASSQDFQGNPGELFF
d_call: NA
clone_size: NA
j_call: TRBJ2-2
v_call: TRBV14

cdr3_nt: TGTGCCAGCAGTCCCTCGGACAGGCCTCCGACGAACTATGGCTACACCTTC
cdr3_aa: CASSPSDRPPTNYGYTF
d_call: TRBD1
clone_size: NA
j_call: TRBJ1-2
v_call: TRBV27

cdr3_nt: TGCAGCGCCGGACTGGGCGCGAACACCGGGGAGCTGTTTTTT
cdr3_aa: CSAGLGANTGELFF
d_call: NA
clone_size: NA
j_call: TRBJ2-2
v_call: TRBV29-1

cdr3_nt: TGTGCCAGCAGCGGACCCCGTGGAGGTTCACCCCTCCACTTT
cdr3_aa: CASSGPRGGSPLHF
d_call: NA
clone_size: once
j_call: TRBJ1-6
v_call: TRBV7-9

cdr3_nt: TGCGCCAGCAGCCAATTTCGGACGGGGGGAGATGGCTACACCTTC
cdr3_aa: CASSQFRTGGDGYTF
d_call: NA
clone_size: NA
j_call: TRBJ1-2
v_call: TRBV4-1

cdr3_nt: TGTGCCGGCAGCACGCCCAGGGTGAACTATGGCTACACCTTC
cdr3_aa: CAGSTPRVNYGYTF
d_call: NA
clone_size: NA
j_call: TRBJ1-2
v_call: TRBV5-4

cdr3_nt: TGTGCCAGCAGCCCAGGGACAGGGAATCAAGAGACCCAGTACTTC
cdr3_aa: CASSPGTGNQETQYF
d_call: TRBD1
clone_size: NA
j_call: TRBJ2-5
v_call: TRBV11-3

cdr3_nt: TGTGCCAGCAGCTTACCTCATGGAGGGGAGCAGTTCTTC
cdr3_aa: CASSLPHGGEQFF
d_call: NA
clone_size: few
j_call: TRBJ2-1
v_call: TRBV5-6

cdr3_nt: TGTGCCAGCAGCATAGGGGTCAATCAGCCCCAGCATTTT
cdr3_aa: CASSIGVNQPQHF
d_call: NA
clone_size: NA
j_call: TRBJ1-5
v_call: TRBV7-9

cdr3_nt: TGTGCCAGCTCACCACGTAGCAGGGAGATGAACACTGAAGCTTTCTTT
cdr3_aa: CASSPRSREMNTEAFF
d_call: NA
clone_size: NA
j_call: TRBJ1-1
v_call: TRBV18

cdr3_nt: TGCGCCAGCAGCTTGGCCGGTGGCAGGACAAACAATGAGCAGTTCTTC
cdr3_aa: CASSLAGGRTNNEQFF
d_call: NA
clone_size: NA
j_call: TRBJ2-1
v_call: TRBV5-1

cdr3_nt: TGTGCCAGCAGTTTTAGGGACTCACCTAGCGGGGAGCTGTTTTTT
cdr3_aa: CASSFRDSPSGELFF
d_call: NA
clone_size: NA
j_call: TRBJ2-2
v_call: TRBV28

cdr3_nt: TGTGCCAGCAGCCCTCCGGGACTAGTTGGGGGGAATGAGCAGTTCTTC
cdr3_aa: CASSPPGLVGGNEQFF
d_call: TRBD2
clone_size: NA
j_call: TRBJ2-1
v_call: TRBV11-3

cdr3_nt: TGTGCCAGCAGCTTAGATTTATTGTCCGAAGGAGTGACCTTC
cdr3_aa: CASSLDLLSEGVTF
d_call: NA
clone_size: NA
j_call: TRBJ1-2
v_call: TRBV11-2

cdr3_nt: TGTGCCAGCAGCTTGGACCTAGCGGGCTCCAATGAGCAGTTCTTC
cdr3_aa: CASSLDLAGSNEQFF
d_call: TRBD2
clone_size: NA
j_call: TRBJ2-1
v_call: TRBV5-4

cdr3_nt: TGTGCCAGCAGCGTGAGCGGGAACTCCTACGAGCAGTACTTC
cdr3_aa: CASSVSGNSYEQYF
d_call: TRBD2
clone_size: once
j_call: TRBJ2-7
v_call: TRBV9

cdr3_nt: TGCGCCAGCAGCTTGGCGGACCTTTTTTACTCCTACGAGCAGTACTTC
cdr3_aa: CASSLADLFYSYEQYF
d_call: NA
clone_size: NA
j_call: TRBJ2-7
v_call: TRBV5-1

cdr3_nt: TGTGCCAGCAGCTTGACTAGCTCCAGCACAGATACGCAGTATTTT
cdr3_aa: CASSLTSSSTDTQYF
d_call: TRBD2
clone_size: NA
j_call: TRBJ2-3
v_call: TRBV7-2

cdr3_nt: TGTGCCATCAGTGAGTCGCTCGTGGGGAACACTGAAGCTTTCTTT
cdr3_aa: CAISESLVGNTEAFF
d_call: NA
clone_size: NA
j_call: TRBJ1-1
v_call: TRBV10-3

cdr3_nt: TGCGCCAGCAGCTTACGACTAGCGGGGGTTCATGAGCAGTTCTTC
cdr3_aa: CASSLRLAGVHEQFF
d_call: TRBD2
clone_size: NA
j_call: TRBJ2-1
v_call: TRBV5-1

cdr3_nt: TGTGCCAGCAGCTTGGAAACCGGGACACGGACCTACGAGCAGTACTTC
cdr3_aa: CASSLETGTRTYEQYF
d_call: NA
clone_size: few
j_call: TRBJ2-7
v_call: TRBV5-5

cdr3_nt: TGTGCCAGCTCCCCGCCGAGACTAGCGACAGATACGCAGTATTTT
cdr3_aa: CASSPPRLATDTQYF
d_call: TRBD2
clone_size: NA
j_call: TRBJ2-3
v_call: TRBV18

cdr3_nt: TGTGCCAGCAGTTACTCGGACCCGGACAGGGACTATGGCTACACCTTC
cdr3_aa: CASSYSDPDRDYGYTF
d_call: TRBD1
clone_size: NA
j_call: TRBJ1-2
v_call: TRBV6-6

cdr3_nt: TGTGCCAGCACCTTCGCGGGGGAAAACATTCAGTACTTC
cdr3_aa: CASTFAGENIQYF
d_call: TRBD2
clone_size: NA
j_call: TRBJ2-4
v_call: TRBV6-1

cdr3_nt: TGTGCCTGGAGAAGGACGGGCTCAAATAATTCACCCCTCCACTTT
cdr3_aa: CAWRRTGSNNSPLHF
d_call: NA
clone_size: NA
j_call: TRBJ1-6
v_call: TRBV30

cdr3_nt: TGTGCCAGCATCACCTCGACTAGCGCCTACGAGCAGTACTTC
cdr3_aa: CASITSTSAYEQYF
d_call: TRBD2
clone_size: once
j_call: TRBJ2-7
v_call: TRBV28

cdr3_nt: TGTGCCAGCAGCTCTCCTGAATACCTAGGTGAGCAGTTCTTC
cdr3_aa: CASSSPEYLGEQFF
d_call: NA
clone_size: NA
j_call: TRBJ2-1
v_call: TRBV5-4

cdr3_nt: TGTGCCTGGAGTGTATATCCCAGGGGAGGTACCGGGGAGCTGTTTTTT
cdr3_aa: CAWSVYPRGGTGELFF
d_call: NA
clone_size: once
j_call: TRBJ2-2
v_call: TRBV30

cdr3_nt: TGTGCCAGCAGCGTAACTAGCGGAAGCACAGATACGCAGTATTTT
cdr3_aa: CASSVTSGSTDTQYF
d_call: TRBD2
clone_size: NA
j_call: TRBJ2-3
v_call: TRBV9

cdr3_nt: TGTGCCAGCCAGGTGGGGGTCTACAATGAGCAGTTCTTC
cdr3_aa: CASQVGVYNEQFF
d_call: NA
clone_size: NA
j_call: TRBJ2-1
v_call: TRBV6-6

cdr3_nt: TGTGCCTGGAGTCGTCAGTTATCTGGCACAGATACGCAGTATTTT
cdr3_aa: CAWSRQLSGTDTQYF
d_call: NA
clone_size: NA
j_call: TRBJ2-3
v_call: TRBV30

cdr3_nt: TGTGCCAGCAGTTACGTCTTGGACACCGGGGAGCTGTTTTTT
cdr3_aa: CASSYVLDTGELFF
d_call: NA
clone_size: once
j_call: TRBJ2-2
v_call: TRBV27

cdr3_nt: TGTGCCATCAGTGAGGGGGGAGGGGCAGAGTACGAGCAGTACTTC
cdr3_aa: CAISEGGGAEYEQYF
d_call: TRBD2
clone_size: NA
j_call: TRBJ2-7
v_call: TRBV10-3

cdr3_nt: TGTGCCATCAGTGAGAGGGCAGGGGGAAATCAGCCCCAGCATTTT
cdr3_aa: CAISERAGGNQPQHF
d_call: TRBD1
clone_size: few
j_call: TRBJ1-5
v_call: TRBV10-3

cdr3_nt: TGTGCCAGCAGTACCGGGGGGGGCTTGAACACTGAAGCTTTCTTT
cdr3_aa: CASSTGGGLNTEAFF
d_call: NA
clone_size: NA
j_call: TRBJ1-1
v_call: TRBV6-6